Detailed here is one TCR beta chain. The sample originates from a study of CD8+CD57+ T cells in acquired aplastic anemia. Patients included in sequencing had previously demonstrated CD8+CD57+ cell expansion by flow cytometry. Per the germline V gene, CDR1 is ENHRY and CDR2 is SYGVKD. Between the trimmed V and J ends, which lost 6 bases and 2 bases, there was a span of 13 bases. The CDR3 runs to 14 residues. The TCR beta profiling, which covered VDJ combination and CDR3 sequence, was carried out using genomic DNA as the template. TCRdb recomputed calls from the reads with MiXCR, one row per CDR3 protein. The sample records roughly 280,000 distinct CDR3 sequences, approximately 57% being singletons.

This receptor was identified in a human donor with aplastic anemia. This chain joins TRBV10-3 and TRBJ1-2; D remains ambiguous. Material: sorted CD4+, CD8+, or CD8+CD57+ T cells (not recorded which) from PBMCs. CDR3 coding DNA: TGTGCCATCAGCGGCGCCACAACGAACTATGGCTACACCTTC. It codes for CAISGATTNYGYTF.